These 23 T cell receptor beta chains share one sample of origin, sequenced in a study of T cells in Graves' hyperthyroidism and ophthalmopathy. Amplification of TCR beta CDR3 regions was performed using RNA transcripts as template. First-round RT-PCR of the TCR CDR3 relied on the HTBI primer set. TCRdb reprocessed the multiplex PCR reads with MiXCR, giving one entry per CDR3 protein. The sample consists of 640,000 or so distinct CDR3 sequences, around 15% of them appearing once. Source material: blood. Source of these receptors: a woman between 40 and 55 years old with Graves' ophthalmopathy.

This clonotype occurred many times. The rearrangement uses TRBV6-1 and TRBJ1-2; possibly TRBD1 for D (6 bases). This CDR3 contains 15 residues. Trimming removed 8 bases at V and 6 bases at J, with 22 bases between. Germline lookup yields CDR1 MNHNS and CDR2 SASEGT. The CDR3 region has the DNA TGTGCCAGCGAAACAACGGACAGTTCGAAAAATGGCTACACCTTC. Translating it yields CASETTDSSKNGYTF.

The genes are TRBV6-2 or TRBV6-3 and TRBJ2-7; TRBD2 matches at 14 bases. The CDR3 is 15 residues long. CDR1 MNHEY and CDR2 SVGEGT come from the germline V gene. Trimming at V came to 2 bases and at J to 6 bases, leaving 3 bases not matched to a gene. The chain's CDR3 is CASSYGLAGGFEQYF. The CDR3 nucleotides are TGTGCCAGCAGTTACGGACTAGCGGGAGGATTCGAGCAGTACTTC.

Ten or more counts support this clonotype. The chain combines TRBV6-5 with TRBJ1-2; D gene uncertain. The CDR3 has 11 amino acids. Germline CDR1 and CDR2: MNHEY and SVGAGI. V was clipped by 4 bases and J by 10 bases, with 10 bases between them. The CDR3 is CASSLAQTYTF. The CDR3 DNA sequence: TGTGCCAGCAGTTTAGCCCAGACCTACACCTTC.

The table lists this clonotype with many counts. This chain uses TRBV12-3 or TRBV12-4 with TRBJ1-1, with D perhaps TRBD1 (5 bases). The CDR3 spans 13 residues. Trimming pared 6 bases from V and 7 bases from J, leaving 15 bases between. CDR3 in amino acids: CASSKNRRIEAFF. In DNA, the CDR3 is TGTGCCAGCAGCAAGAACAGGAGAATTGAAGCTTTCTTT.

This clonotype was picked up many times. The V and J genes are TRBV13 and TRBJ1-1; D gene uncertain. Germline V gene data show CDR1 as PRHDT and CDR2 as FYEKMQ (reference sequence). The V end lost 3 bases, the J end lost 4 bases, and 15 bases lay between the germline ends. The CDR3 totals 15 residues. CDR3 DNA sequence: TGTGCCAGCAGCTTTCGTCGCATGGAAGGCACTGAAGCTTTCTTT. Translation gives CASSFRRMEGTEAFF.

This clonotype was recorded at least ten times. V and J are TRBV6-1 and TRBJ1-1; 8 nucleotides align to TRBD1. The CDR3 totals 15 residues. V lost 5 bases, J lost 7 bases, and 12 bases stayed unmatched. From germline, CDR1 is MNHNS and CDR2 SASEGT. The CDR3 coding sequence is TGTGCCAGCAGTAAGCCAACAGGGGGGGTAGATGAAGCTTTCTTT. This codes for CASSKPTGGVDEAFF.

This clonotype turned up a few times. V usage is TRBV7-9 and J usage is TRBJ2-7, with 15 bases lining up with TRBD2. This CDR3 region has 18 residues. Trimming removed 3 bases from V and 3 bases from J; junction bases left unmatched: 9. Germline-derived CDR1 and CDR2 are SEHNR and FQNEAQ (reference sequence). The CDR3 DNA reads TGTGCCAGCAGCTTCACAGGGACTAGCGGGAGGTCAGGCTACGAGCAGTACTTC. Residues: CASSFTGTSGRSGYEQYF.

There are many counts of this clonotype. The chain links TRBV11-2 to TRBJ2-7; 8 bases are a match to TRBD2. Germline V gives CDR1 SGHAT, CDR2 FQNNGV. Trimming at V came to 1 base and at J to 3 bases, leaving 8 bases not matched to a gene. The CDR3 totals 16 residues. The CDR3 DNA sequence: TGTGCCAGCAGCTTAGTAGTTCTAGCGGGTAGCTACGAGCAGTACTTC. Amino acids: CASSLVVLAGSYEQYF.

This clonotype was observed at least ten times. The chain combines TRBV6-2 or TRBV6-3 with TRBJ1-1; D ambiguous. Trimming took off 10 bases at V and 2 bases at J, with 11 bases between the two ends. CDR1 and CDR2 from the germline V gene are MNHEY and SVGEGT. The CDR3 totals 12 residues. CDR3 sequence: CATRGPNTEAFF. For the CDR3, the DNA is TGTGCCACCCGCGGCCCCAACACTGAAGCTTTCTTT.

This clonotype was counted only a few times. The chain uses TRBV28 and TRBJ2-7; unclear D gene. Trimming removed 3 bases at V and 3 bases at J, with 12 bases between. CDR3 size: 14 residues. Germline V gene data show CDR1 as MDHEN and CDR2 as SYDVKM. CDR3 region: CASSLVRENYEQYF. CDR3 nucleotide sequence: TGTGCCAGCAGTTTGGTAAGGGAAAACTACGAGCAGTACTTC.

Many counts were recorded for this clonotype. V and J are TRBV6-5 and TRBJ1-2; TRBD1 is a possible D gene (5 bases). Germline V gene sequence: CDR1 MNHEY, CDR2 SVGAGI. Trimming stripped 2 bases from V and 4 bases from J, with 20 bases between. The CDR3 loop spans 17 amino acids. DNA of the CDR3: TGTGCCAGCAGTTACAAGGCGTGGGGGTCGGGAATCTATGGCTACACCTTC. Amino acids: CASSYKAWGSGIYGYTF.

At least ten counts were recorded for this clonotype. The chain combines TRBV2 with TRBJ2-6; D perhaps matches TRBD1 (6 bases). V shed 6 bases and J shed 4 bases, with 13 bases lying between them. Germline V lookup: CDR1 SNHLY, CDR2 FYNNEI. This CDR3 region has 15 residues. The CDR3 coding sequence is TGTGCCAGCAGCGGCACAGGGCTAGGGGCCAACGTCCTGACTTTC. Encoded protein: CASSGTGLGANVLTF.

The chain links TRBV28 to TRBJ2-4, with D perhaps being TRBD1 or TRBD2 (5 bases each). Between the trimmed V and J ends, which lost 7 bases and 0 bases, there was a span of 13 bases. Per the germline V gene, CDR1 is MDHEN and CDR2 is SYDVKM. The CDR3 extends over 15 amino acids. CDR3 protein: CASTPGGGAKNIQYF. The CDR3 region has the DNA TGTGCCAGCACCCCGGGTGGGGGAGCCAAAAACATTCAGTACTTC. The full variable domain, in which reference TRBV28 and TRBJ2-4 provide the parts outside the CDR3, is DVKVTQSSRYLVKRTGEKVFLECVQDMDHENMFWYRQDPGLGLRLIYFSYDVKMKEKGDIPEGYSVSREKKERFSLILESASTNQTSMYLCASTPGGGAKNIQYFGAGTRLSVL.

This clonotype was detected ten times or more. V is TRBV7-2 and J is TRBJ2-2; D uncertain. This CDR3 spans 16 amino acids. Trimming took 2 bases from V and 4 from J, leaving 14 bases between them. Germline loops: CDR1 SGHTA, CDR2 FQGNSA. The CDR3 is CASSLSWDRATGELFF. CDR3 DNA: TGTGCCAGCAGCTTATCGTGGGATCGGGCCACCGGGGAGCTGTTTTTT.

This clonotype has just a few counts. The chain employs TRBV7-8 and TRBJ1-2, with a weak D call TRBD1 (5 bases). The germline V gene encodes CDR1 SGHVS and CDR2 FQNEAQ. Trimming removed 10 bases from V and 3 bases from J, with 15 bases in between. This CDR3 region has 13 residues. CDR3 bases: TGTGCCACCGGCGATGGGGGACACTATGGCTACACCTTC. This encodes CATGDGGHYGYTF.

This clonotype was recorded at least ten times. The chain combines TRBV4-1 with TRBJ2-5, with a possible D match to TRBD1 (6 bases). CDR1 and CDR2 from the germline V gene are MGHRA and YSYEKL. The V end lost 0 bases, the J end lost 5 bases, and 16 bases lay between the germline ends. This CDR3 is 16 amino acids long. CDR3 region: CASSQEPGAELETQYF. DNA for the CDR3: TGCGCCAGCAGCCAAGAGCCAGGGGCAGAATTGGAGACCCAGTACTTC.

This clonotype occurred many times. J is TRBJ2-5 and V is TRBV20-1; 10 bases agree with TRBD2. The CDR3 sequence is 16 residues long. Losses at the gene ends were 0 bases for V and 2 bases for J; bases not matched to a gene: 6. The germline V gene has CDR1 DFQATT and CDR2 SNEGSKA (reference sequence). CDR3 sequence reads: CSARDPTSGIQETQYF. The CDR3 DNA reads as TGCAGTGCTAGAGACCCCACTAGCGGGATACAAGAGACCCAGTACTTC.

The V and J genes are TRBV28 and TRBJ1-3; TRBD1 is a possible D gene (5 bases). The germline V gene has CDR1 MDHEN and CDR2 SYDVKM. The V end lost 10 bases, the J end lost 3 bases, and 19 bases lay between the germline ends. The CDR3 runs to 15 residues. The CDR3 DNA sequence: TGTGCCACAAACGATAGCGGGACGGGTGGAAACACCATATATTTT. As protein: CATNDSGTGGNTIYF.

There are a few counts of this clonotype. J is TRBJ1-5 and V is TRBV2; 7 bases are shared with TRBD1. Germline V lookup: CDR1 SNHLY, CDR2 FYNNEI. J lost 2 bases, V lost 5 bases, and 6 bases had no gene match. CDR3 length: 15 amino acids. The DNA for the CDR3 is TGTGCCAGCAGTCAAACAGGGGACCGCAATCAGCCCCAGCATTTT. Translated: CASSQTGDRNQPQHF.

This clonotype was observed at least ten times. The rearrangement uses TRBV10-3 and TRBJ1-1, with 9 bases that match TRBD1. The CDR3 spans 11 residues. Trimming at V came to 11 bases and at J to 10 bases, leaving 8 bases not matched to a gene. CDR1 ENHRY and CDR2 SYGVKD come from the germline V gene. The CDR3 reads CAARDRETAFF. As DNA, the CDR3 is TGTGCCGCCCGGGACAGGGAGACAGCTTTCTTT.

This clonotype was observed many times. The V gene is TRBV28, the J gene TRBJ1-1; D remains ambiguous. CDR1 is MDHEN and CDR2 is SYDVKM in the germline V gene. CDR3 length equals 14 residues. Trimming took off 3 bases at V and 7 bases at J, with 15 bases between the two ends. This chain's CDR3 is CASSFTGLRNEAFF. Here the CDR3 DNA reads TGTGCCAGCAGTTTTACGGGCCTGAGGAATGAAGCTTTCTTT.

The chain combines TRBV7-2 with TRBJ2-5, with D perhaps TRBD1 or TRBD2 (6 bases each). The V gene's germline CDR1 is SGHTA and CDR2 FQGNSA. Trimming removed 0 bases from V and 5 bases from J, with 16 bases in between. This CDR3 region has 16 residues. For the CDR3, the DNA is TGTGCCAGCAGCTTAGCGACGGGGGCGGGTGGGGAGACCCAGTACTTC. It yields the protein CASSLATGAGGETQYF. Full variable domain (remainder filled in from reference TRBV7-2 and TRBJ2-5): GAGVSQSPSNKVTEKGKDVELRCDPISGHTALYWYRQSLGQGLEFLIYFQGNSAPDKSGLPSDRFSAERTGGSVSTLTIQRTQQEDSAVYLCASSLATGAGGETQYFGPGTRLLVL.

To note about this clonotype: A much larger clone lies one base from this, so it may be a read error. The chain combines TRBV2 with TRBJ2-5, with D possibly matching TRBD2 (6 bases). CDR1 SNHLY and CDR2 FYNNEI come from the germline V gene. CDR3 length: 13 amino acids. CDR3 nucleotide sequence: TGTGCCAGCAGCCGGGACTTGAAAGAGACCCGGTACTTC. It yields the protein CASSRDLKETRYF.